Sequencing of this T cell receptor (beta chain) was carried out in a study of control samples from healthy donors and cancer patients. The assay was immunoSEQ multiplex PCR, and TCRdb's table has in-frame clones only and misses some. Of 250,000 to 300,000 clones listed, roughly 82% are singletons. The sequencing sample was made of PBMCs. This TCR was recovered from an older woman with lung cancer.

This chain's CDR3 is CASMRLQNTYEQYF. The CDR3 DNA reads as TGTGCCAGCATGAGGTTACAGAATACCTACGAGCAGTACTTC. The chain combines TRBV2 with TRBJ2-7; no reliable D call. The CDR3 length is 14 residues. Trimming stripped 7 bases from V and 2 bases from J, with 15 bases between. Germline-derived CDR1 and CDR2 are SNHLY and FYNNEI.